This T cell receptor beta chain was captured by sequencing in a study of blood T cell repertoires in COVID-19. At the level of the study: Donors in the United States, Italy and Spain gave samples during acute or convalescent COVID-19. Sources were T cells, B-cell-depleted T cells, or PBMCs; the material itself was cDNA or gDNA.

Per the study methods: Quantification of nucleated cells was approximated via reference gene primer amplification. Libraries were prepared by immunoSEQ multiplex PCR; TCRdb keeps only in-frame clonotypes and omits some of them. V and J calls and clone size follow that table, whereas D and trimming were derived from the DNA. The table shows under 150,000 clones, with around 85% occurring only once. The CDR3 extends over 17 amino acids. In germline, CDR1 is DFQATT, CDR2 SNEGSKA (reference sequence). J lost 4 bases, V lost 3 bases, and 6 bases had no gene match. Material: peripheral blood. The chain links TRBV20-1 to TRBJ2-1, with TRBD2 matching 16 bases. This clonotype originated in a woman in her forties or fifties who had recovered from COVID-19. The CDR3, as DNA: TGCAGTGCTAGTAGGGGACTAGCGGGAGGGATATACAATGAGCAGTTCTTC. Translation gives CSASRGLAGGIYNEQFF.